This TCR beta chain was recorded in a study of T-cell reconstitution after alpha-beta-depleted transplantation in children. This CDR3 contains 14 residues. Trimming left V 3 bases short and J 1 base short, with 7 bases between. Germline lookup yields CDR1 MNHEY and CDR2 SMNVEV (reference sequence). Unique molecular identifiers were incorporated when the TCRbeta library was constructed. TCRdb recomputed calls from the PCR reads with MiXCR, one row per CDR3 protein. The sample comprises 200,000 to 250,000 distinct CDR3 sequences, under 9.5% of which are singletons, and over 5.5% rests with the top ten.

The sample was PBMCs from the stem cell graft donor, taken from the stem cell graft. The TCR was taken from a human donor who donated a stem cell graft to a child with acute lymphoblastic leukemia. V and J are TRBV27 and TRBJ1-3; D remains unclear. This CDR3 reads CASSFAASGNTIYF. The CDR3 DNA reads as TGTGCCAGCAGTTTTGCGGCGTCTGGAAACACCATATATTTT.